The clone carrying this T cell receptor (beta chain) was seen just once. Original analysis: Nucleated cell number was recorded as an estimate derived from reference gene primer amplification. Measured with immunoSEQ multiplex PCR; TCRdb has only the in-frame clones, and not every one. V and J calls and clone size are copied from that table; D and trimming were computed from the DNA. The sample records 25,000 to 35,000 clones, 90% to 95% being singletons. This sample was taken from a study of blood T cell repertoires in COVID-19. Study-wide context: Sites in the United States, Italy and Spain provided acute and convalescent COVID-19 samples. Sources were T cells, B-cell-depleted T cells, or PBMCs; the material itself was cDNA or gDNA.

The V end lost 5 bases, the J end lost 4 bases, and 6 bases lay between the germline ends. CDR1 and CDR2 (germline): LNHDA, SQIVND (reference sequence). CDR3 length: 11 amino acids. The sequence was collected from a human donor in a cohort sampled during active COVID-19. The chain couples TRBV19 to TRBJ2-7, with a possible D match to TRBD2 (6 bases). Specimen: peripheral blood. CDR3 region: CASSGTYEQYF. The CDR3 DNA reads TGTGCCAGTAGTGGGACTTACGAGCAGTACTTC.